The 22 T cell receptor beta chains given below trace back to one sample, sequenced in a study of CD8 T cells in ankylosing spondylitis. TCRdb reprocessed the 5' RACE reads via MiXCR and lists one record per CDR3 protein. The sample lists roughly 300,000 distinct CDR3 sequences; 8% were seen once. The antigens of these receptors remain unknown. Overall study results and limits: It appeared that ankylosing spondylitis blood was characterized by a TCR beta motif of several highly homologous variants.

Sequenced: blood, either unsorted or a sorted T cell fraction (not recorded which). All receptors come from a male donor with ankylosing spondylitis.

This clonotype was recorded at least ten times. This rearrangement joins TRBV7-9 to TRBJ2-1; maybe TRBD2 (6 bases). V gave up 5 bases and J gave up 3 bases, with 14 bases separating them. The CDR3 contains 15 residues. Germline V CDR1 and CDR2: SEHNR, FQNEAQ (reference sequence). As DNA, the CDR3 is TGTGCCAGCAGCCCCCCCGGGACTTACTACAATGAGCAGTTCTTC. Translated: CASSPPGTYYNEQFF.

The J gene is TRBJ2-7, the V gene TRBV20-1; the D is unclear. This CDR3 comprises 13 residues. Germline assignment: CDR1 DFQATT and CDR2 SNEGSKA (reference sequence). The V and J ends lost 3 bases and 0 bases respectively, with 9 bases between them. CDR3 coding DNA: TGCAGTGCTAGCCCGACGGACTCCTACGAGCAGTACTTC. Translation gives CSASPTDSYEQYF.

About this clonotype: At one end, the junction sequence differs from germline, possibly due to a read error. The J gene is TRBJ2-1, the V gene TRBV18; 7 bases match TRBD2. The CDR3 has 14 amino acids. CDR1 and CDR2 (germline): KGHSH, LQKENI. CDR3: CASTPSGQYNEQFF. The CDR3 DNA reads TGTGCCAGCACACCTAGCGGCCAGTACAATGAGCAGTTCTTC.

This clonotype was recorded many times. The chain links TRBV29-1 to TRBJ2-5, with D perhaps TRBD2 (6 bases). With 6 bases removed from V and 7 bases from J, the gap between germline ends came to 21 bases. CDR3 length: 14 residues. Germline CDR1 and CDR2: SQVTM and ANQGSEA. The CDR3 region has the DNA TGCAGCGTGATGAATCGGTGGGAGGAGGGGACCCAGTACTTC. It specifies CSVMNRWEEGTQYF.

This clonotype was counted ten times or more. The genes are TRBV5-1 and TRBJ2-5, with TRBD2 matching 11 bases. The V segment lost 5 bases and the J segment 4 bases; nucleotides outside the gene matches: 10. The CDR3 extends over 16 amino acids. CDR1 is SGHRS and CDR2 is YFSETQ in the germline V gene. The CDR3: CASRTTSGSTGETQYF. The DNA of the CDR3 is TGCGCCAGCAGGACCACTAGCGGGAGTACGGGAGAGACCCAGTACTTC.

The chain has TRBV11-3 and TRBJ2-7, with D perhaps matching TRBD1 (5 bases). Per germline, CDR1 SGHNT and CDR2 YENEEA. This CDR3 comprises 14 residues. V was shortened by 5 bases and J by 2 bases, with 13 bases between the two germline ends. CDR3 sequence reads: CASSIGALTYEQYF. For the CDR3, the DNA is TGTGCCAGCAGCATAGGGGCTCTAACCTACGAGCAGTACTTC.

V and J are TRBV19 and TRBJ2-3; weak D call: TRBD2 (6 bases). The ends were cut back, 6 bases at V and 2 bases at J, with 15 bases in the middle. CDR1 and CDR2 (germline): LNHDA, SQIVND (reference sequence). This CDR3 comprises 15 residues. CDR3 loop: CASSRDSRNTDTQYF. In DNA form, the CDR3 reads TGTGCCAGTAGCCGGGACTCACGGAACACAGATACGCAGTATTTT.

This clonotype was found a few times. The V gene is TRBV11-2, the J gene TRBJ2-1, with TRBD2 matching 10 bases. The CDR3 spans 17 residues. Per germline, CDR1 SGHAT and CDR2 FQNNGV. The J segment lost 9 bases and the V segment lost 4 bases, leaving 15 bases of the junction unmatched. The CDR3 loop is CASSSFFLAGDSSEQFF. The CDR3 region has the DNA TGTGCCAGCAGCTCCTTCTTTCTAGCGGGAGATTCAAGTGAGCAGTTCTTC.

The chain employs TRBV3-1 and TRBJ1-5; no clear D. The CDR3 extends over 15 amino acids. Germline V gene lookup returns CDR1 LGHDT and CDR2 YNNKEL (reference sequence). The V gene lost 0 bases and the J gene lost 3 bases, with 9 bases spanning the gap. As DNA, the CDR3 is TGTGCCAGCAGCCAAGACGCCAGGTCCAATCAGCCCCAGCATTTT. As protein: CASSQDARSNQPQHF.

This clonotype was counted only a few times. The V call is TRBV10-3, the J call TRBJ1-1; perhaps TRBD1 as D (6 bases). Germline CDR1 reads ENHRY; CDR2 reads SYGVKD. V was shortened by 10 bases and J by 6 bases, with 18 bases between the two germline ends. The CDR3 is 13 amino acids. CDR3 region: CATTDSWAPEAFF. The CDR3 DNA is TGTGCCACCACGGACAGTTGGGCCCCTGAAGCTTTCTTT.

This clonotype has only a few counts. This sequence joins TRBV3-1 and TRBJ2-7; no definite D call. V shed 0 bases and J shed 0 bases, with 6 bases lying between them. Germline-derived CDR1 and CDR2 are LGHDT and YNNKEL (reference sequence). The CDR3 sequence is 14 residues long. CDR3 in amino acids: CASSQDDYSYEQYF. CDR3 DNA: TGTGCCAGCAGCCAAGATGATTACTCCTACGAGCAGTACTTC.

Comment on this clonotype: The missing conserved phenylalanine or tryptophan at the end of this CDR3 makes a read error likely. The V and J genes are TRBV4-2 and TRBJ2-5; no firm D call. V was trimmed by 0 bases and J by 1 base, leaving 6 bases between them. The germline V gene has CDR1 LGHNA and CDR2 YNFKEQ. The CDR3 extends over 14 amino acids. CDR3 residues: CASSQDRRQETQYL. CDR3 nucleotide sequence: TGTGCCAGCAGCCAAGACAGACGCCAAGAGACCCAGTACTTA.

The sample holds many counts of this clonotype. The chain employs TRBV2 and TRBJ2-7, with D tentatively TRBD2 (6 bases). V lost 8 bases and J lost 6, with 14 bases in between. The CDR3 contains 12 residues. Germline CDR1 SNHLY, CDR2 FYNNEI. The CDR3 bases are TGTGCCAGCTCCATGGAGGGGTCCGAGCAGTACTTC. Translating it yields CASSMEGSEQYF.

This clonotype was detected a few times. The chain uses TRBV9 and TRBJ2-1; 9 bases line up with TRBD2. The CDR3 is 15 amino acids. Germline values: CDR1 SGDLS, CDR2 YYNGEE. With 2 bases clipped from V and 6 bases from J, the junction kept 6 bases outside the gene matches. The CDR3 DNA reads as TGTGCCAGCAGCGTGGGGACTAGCATGGTCAATGAGCAGTTCTTC. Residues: CASSVGTSMVNEQFF.

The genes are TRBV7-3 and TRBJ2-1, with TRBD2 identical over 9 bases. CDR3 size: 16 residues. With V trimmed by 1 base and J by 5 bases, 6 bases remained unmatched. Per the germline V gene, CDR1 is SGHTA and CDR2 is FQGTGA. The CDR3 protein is CASSLSFASGDNEQFF. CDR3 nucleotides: TGTGCCAGCAGCTTAAGTTTTGCTAGCGGGGACAATGAGCAGTTCTTC.

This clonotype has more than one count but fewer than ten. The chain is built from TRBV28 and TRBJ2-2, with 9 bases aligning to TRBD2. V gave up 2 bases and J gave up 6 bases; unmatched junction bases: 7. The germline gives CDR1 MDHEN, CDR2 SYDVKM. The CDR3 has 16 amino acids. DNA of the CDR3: TGTGCCAGCAGTTTACAGCCAGCGGGAGGTCCCGGGGAGCTGTTTTTT. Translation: CASSLQPAGGPGELFF.

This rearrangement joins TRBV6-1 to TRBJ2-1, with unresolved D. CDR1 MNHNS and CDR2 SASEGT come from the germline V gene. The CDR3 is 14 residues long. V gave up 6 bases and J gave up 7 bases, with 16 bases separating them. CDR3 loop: CASSARQDWNEQFF. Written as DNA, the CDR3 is TGTGCCAGCAGCGCCCGTCAGGATTGGAATGAGCAGTTCTTC.

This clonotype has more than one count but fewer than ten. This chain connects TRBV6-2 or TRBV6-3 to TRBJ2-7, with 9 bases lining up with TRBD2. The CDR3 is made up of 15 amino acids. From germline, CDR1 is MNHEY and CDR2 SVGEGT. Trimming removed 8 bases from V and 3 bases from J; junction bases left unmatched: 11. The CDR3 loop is CASAPQAGGHYEQYF. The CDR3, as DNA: TGTGCCAGCGCTCCCCAAGCGGGGGGACACTACGAGCAGTACTTC.

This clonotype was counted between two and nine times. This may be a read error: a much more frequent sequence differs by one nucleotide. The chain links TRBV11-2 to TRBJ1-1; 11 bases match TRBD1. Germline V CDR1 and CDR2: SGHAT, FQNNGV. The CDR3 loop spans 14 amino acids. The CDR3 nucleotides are TGTGCCAGCAGCTCCGGACAGGGGGCCACTGAAGTTTTCTTT. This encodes CASSSGQGATEVFF.

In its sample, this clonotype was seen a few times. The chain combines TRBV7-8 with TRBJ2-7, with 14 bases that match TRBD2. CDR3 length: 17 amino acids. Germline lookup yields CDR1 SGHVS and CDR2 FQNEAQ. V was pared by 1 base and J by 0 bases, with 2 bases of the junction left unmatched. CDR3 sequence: CASSLGGTSGSSYEQYF. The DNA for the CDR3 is TGTGCCAGCAGCTTAGGAGGGACTAGCGGGAGCTCCTACGAGCAGTACTTC.

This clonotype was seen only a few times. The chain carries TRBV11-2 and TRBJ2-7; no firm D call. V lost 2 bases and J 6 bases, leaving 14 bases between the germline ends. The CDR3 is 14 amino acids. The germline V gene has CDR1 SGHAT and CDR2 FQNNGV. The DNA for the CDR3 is TGTGCCAGCAGCTTAATCCCGACGGGCGGCGAGCAGTACTTC. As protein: CASSLIPTGGEQYF.

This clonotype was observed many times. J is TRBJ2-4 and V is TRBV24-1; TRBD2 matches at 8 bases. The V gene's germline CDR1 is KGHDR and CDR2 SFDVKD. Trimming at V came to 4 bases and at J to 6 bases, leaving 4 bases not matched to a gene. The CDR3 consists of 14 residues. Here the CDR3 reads CATSETGTRNIQYF. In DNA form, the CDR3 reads TGTGCCACCAGTGAGACCGGGACTAGAAACATTCAGTACTTC.